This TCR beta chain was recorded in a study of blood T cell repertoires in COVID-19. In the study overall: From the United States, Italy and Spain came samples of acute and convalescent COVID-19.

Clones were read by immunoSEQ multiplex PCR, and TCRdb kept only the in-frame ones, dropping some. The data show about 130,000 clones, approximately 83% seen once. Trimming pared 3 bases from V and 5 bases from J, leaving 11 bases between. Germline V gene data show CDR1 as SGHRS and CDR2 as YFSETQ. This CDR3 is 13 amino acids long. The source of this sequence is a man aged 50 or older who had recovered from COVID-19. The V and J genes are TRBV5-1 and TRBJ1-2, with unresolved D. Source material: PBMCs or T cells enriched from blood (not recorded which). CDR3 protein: CASSSDPGYGYTF. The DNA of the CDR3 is TGCGCCAGCAGCTCGGACCCGGGGTATGGCTACACCTTC.